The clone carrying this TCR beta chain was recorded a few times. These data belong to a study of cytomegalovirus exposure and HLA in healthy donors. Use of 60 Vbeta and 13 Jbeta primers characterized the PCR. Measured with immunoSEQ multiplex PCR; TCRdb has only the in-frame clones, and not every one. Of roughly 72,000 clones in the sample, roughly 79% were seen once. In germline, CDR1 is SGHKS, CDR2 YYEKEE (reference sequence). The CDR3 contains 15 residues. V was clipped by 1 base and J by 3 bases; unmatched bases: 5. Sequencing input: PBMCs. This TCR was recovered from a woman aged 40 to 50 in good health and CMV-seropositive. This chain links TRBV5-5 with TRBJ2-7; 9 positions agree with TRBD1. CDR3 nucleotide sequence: TGTGCCAGCAGCTTGAGCCCGGGACAGGGCTACGAGCAGTACTTC. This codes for CASSLSPGQGYEQYF. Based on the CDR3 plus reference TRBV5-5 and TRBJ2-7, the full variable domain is DAGVTQSPTHLIKTRGQQVTLRCSPISGHKSVSWYQQVLGQGPQFIFQYYEKEERGRGNFPDRFSARQFPNYSSELNVNALLLGDSALYLCASSLSPGQGYEQYFGPGTRLTVT.